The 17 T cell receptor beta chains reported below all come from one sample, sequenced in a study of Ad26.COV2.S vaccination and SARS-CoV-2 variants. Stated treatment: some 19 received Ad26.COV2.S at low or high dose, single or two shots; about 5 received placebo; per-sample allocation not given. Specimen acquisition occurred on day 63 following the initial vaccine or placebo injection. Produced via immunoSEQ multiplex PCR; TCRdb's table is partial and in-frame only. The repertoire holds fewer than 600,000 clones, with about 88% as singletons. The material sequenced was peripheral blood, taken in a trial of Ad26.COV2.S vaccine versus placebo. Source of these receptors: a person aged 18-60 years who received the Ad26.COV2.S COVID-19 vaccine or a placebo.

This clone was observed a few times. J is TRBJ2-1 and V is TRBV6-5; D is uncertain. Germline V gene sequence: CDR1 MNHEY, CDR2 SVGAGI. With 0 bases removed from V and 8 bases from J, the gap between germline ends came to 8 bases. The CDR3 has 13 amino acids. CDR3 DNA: TGTGCCAGCAGTTACTCGGAATTTTATGAGCAGTTCTTC. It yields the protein CASSYSEFYEQFF.

The DNA for the CDR3 is TGTGCCAGCAGTTACTCAGGCAGGGAATACGAGCAGTACTTC. Its protein is CASSYSGREYEQYF. This chain joins TRBV6-5 and TRBJ2-7; weak D call: TRBD1 (5 bases). Germline CDR1 MNHEY, CDR2 SVGAGI. Trimming removed 0 bases at V and 4 bases at J, with 10 bases between. The CDR3 spans 14 residues.

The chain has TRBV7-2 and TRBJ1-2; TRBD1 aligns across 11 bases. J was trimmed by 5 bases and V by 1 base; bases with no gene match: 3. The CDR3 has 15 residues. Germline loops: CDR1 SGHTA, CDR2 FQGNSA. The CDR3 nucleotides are TGTGCCAGCAGCTTAGTGGGACAGGGGGTATATGGCTACACCTTC. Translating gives CASSLVGQGVYGYTF.

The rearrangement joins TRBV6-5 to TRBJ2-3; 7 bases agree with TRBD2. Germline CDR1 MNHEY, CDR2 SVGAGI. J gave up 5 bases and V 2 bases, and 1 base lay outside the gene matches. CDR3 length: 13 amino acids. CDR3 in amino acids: CASSYREGDTQYF. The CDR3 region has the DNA TGTGCCAGCAGTTACAGGGAGGGAGATACGCAGTATTTT.

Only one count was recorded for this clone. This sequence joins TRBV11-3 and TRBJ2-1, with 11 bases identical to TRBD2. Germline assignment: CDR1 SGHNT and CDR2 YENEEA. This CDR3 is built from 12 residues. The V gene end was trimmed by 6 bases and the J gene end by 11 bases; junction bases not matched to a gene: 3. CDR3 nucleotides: TGTGCCAGCAGTCGACTAGCGGGACAGCAGTTCTTC. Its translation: CASSRLAGQQFF.

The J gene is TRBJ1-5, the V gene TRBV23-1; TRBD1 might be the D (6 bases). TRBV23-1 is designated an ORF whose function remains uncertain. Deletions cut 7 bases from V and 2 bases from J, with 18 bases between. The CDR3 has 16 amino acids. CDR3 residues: CASMDSLIVCNQPQHF. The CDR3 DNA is TGCGCCAGCATGGACAGCCTTATAGTCTGCAATCAGCCCCAGCATTTT.

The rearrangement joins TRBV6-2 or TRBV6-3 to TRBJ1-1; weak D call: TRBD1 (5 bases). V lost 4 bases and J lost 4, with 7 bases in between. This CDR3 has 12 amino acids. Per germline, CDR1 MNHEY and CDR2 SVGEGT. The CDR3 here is CASSSGFTEAFF. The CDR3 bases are TGTGCCAGCAGTTCAGGGTTCACTGAAGCTTTCTTT.

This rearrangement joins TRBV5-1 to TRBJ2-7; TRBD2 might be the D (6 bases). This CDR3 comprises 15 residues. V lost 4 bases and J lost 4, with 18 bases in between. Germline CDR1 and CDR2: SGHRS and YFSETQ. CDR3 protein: CASSAGGSRVYEQYF. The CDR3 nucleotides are TGCGCCAGCAGCGCTGGGGGGTCAAGGGTATACGAGCAGTACTTC.

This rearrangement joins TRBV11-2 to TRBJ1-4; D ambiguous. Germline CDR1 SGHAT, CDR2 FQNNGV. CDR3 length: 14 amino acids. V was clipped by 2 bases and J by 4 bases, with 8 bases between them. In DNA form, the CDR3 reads TGTGCCAGCAGCTTAAAAACGCGTAATGAAAAACTGTTTTTT. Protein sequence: CASSLKTRNEKLFF.

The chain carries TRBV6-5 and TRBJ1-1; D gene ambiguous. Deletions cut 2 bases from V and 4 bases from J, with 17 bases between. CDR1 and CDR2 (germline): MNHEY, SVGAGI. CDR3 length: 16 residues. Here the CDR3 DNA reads TGTGCCAGCAGTTACGGTCGATCACCCCGTTCCACTGAAGCTTTCTTT. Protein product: CASSYGRSPRSTEAFF.

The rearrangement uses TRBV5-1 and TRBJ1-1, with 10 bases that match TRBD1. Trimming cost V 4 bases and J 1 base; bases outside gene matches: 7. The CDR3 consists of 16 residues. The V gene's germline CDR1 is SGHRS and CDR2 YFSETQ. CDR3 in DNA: TGCGCCAGCAGCATCGGACAGGGGGGGAAGAACACTGAAGCTTTCTTT. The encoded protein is CASSIGQGGKNTEAFF.

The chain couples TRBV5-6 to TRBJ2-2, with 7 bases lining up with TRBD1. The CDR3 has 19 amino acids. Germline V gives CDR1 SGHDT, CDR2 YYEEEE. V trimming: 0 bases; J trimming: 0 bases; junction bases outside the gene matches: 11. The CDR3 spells CASSLVSLQDRPNTGELFF. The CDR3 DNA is TGTGCCAGCAGCTTGGTTTCCCTCCAGGACAGGCCGAACACCGGGGAGCTGTTTTTT.

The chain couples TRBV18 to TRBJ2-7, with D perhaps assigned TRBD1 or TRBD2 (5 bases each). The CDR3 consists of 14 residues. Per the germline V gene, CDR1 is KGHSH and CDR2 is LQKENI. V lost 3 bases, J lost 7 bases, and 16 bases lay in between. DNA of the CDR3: TGTGCCAGCTCACCCGGCGCAGGGACGGGGGAGCAGTACTTC. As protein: CASSPGAGTGEQYF.

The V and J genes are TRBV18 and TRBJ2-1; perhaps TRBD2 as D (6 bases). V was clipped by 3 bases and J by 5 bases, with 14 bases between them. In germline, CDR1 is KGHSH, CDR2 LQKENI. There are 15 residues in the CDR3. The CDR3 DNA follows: TGTGCCAGCTCACCGTTTGGCGGAGGGGACAATGAGCAGTTCTTC. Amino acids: CASSPFGGGDNEQFF.

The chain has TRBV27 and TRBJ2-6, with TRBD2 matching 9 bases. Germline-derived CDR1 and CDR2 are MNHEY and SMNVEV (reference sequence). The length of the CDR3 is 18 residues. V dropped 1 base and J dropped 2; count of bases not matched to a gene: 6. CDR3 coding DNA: TGTGCCAGCAGTTTATTCCGCGGGAGGGCCACTGGGGCCAACGTCCTGACTTTC. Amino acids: CASSLFRGRATGANVLTF.

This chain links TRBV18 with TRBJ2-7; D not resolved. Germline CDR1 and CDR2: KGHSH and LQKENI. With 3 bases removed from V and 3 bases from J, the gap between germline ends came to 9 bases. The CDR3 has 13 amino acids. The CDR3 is CASSPPEDYEQYF. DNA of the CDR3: TGTGCCAGCTCACCCCCGGAAGACTACGAGCAGTACTTC.

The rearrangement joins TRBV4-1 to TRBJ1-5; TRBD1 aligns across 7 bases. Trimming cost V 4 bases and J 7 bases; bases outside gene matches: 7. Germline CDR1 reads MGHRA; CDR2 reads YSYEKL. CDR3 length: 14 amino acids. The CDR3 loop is CASSRQGGGQPQHF. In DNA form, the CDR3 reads TGCGCCAGCAGCCGGCAAGGGGGCGGACAGCCCCAGCATTTT.